This T cell receptor beta chain comes out of a study of blood T cells in healthy people across ages. In the case of this clonotype: Compared with germline, one end of the junction differs, possibly owing to a read error.

Combining a sample-barcoded 5' primer with a J-beta primer mix, a second PCR ran for about 7 to 11 cycles. TCRdb re-called the 5' RACE reads through MiXCR, storing one row per CDR3 protein. This table holds hundreds of thousands of distinct CDR3 sequences, roughly 25% found once. Total RNA amounts of at least 5 micrograms were extracted per sample. The CDR3 has 17 amino acids. Germline V gene lookup returns CDR1 SGHAT and CDR2 FQDESV (reference sequence). These data are also associated with another study on T cells of mothers and their children.

Sequenced material: blood. This clonotype was sampled from a boy aged 5-17 years in good health. This chain joins TRBV11-1 and TRBJ2-5, with TRBD2 identical over 11 bases. The J call may be wrong; the DNA end is better matched by TRBJ2-1. CDR3 protein: CAGSSSPASGRLNEQFF. CDR3 coding DNA: TGTGCCGGCAGCTCCTCTCCCGCTAGCGGGAGGCTCAATGAGCAGTTCTTC.